The entry below gives a single T cell receptor (beta chain) sequence along with its context. This clonotype was found a few times. Its target antigen remains unknown. No per-base quality is available; no much larger clone lies one base away. The sample belongs to a study of CD8 T cells in ankylosing spondylitis (dated by TCRdb to about 2017). Turning to the overall study: T cell receptor beta repertoires were profiled in healthy donors and ankylosing spondylitis patients so that disease-linked TCR variants could be found. The full study cohort comprised about 24 ankylosing spondylitis patients and roughly 110 healthy donors. Peripheral blood samples were taken, and synovial fluid was additionally collected from ankylosing spondylitis patients.

The study at large found these results: The disease-linked clones had a CD8+ phenotype and were found at relatively low frequencies in peripheral blood. Blood from ankylosing spondylitis patients appeared to be characterized by a TCR beta motif composed of under 10 highly homologous amino acid variants. The disease-linked clones were reported to be significantly enriched in matched synovial fluid samples from ankylosing spondylitis patients. Some of the motif variants had been reported before in the synovial fluid and blood of reactive arthritis patients, a finding that suggests common disease-initiation mechanisms.

Data came from an Illumina HiSeq 2500. Quantitative 5'-RACE with molecular barcodes was the method used to prepare the TCR beta libraries. As for the original processing: Disease-linked TCR variants were identified with a new computational method built on a probabilistic model of VDJ rearrangement. Through fastp at Q25 and MiXCR, TCRdb rebuilt clones from the public reads, retaining in-frame beta chains. Duplicate CDR3 protein sequences are folded into a single record with the most common DNA and genes. V and J calls and clone size were set by TCRdb, not the authors. The sample table lists hundreds of thousands of distinct CDR3 sequences, 20% to 25% of them with a count of one. Under 15% of the sample is held by the ten biggest clonotypes. CDR1 MGHDK and CDR2 SYGVNS were looked up in the germline V gene. The CDR3 numbers 15 residues from cysteine through phenylalanine. The kept DNA is CDR3 alone, 45 bases in frame from the first base. Trimming leaves V shorter by 4 bases and J shorter by 8 bases, with the junction holding 6 bases beyond the gene matches.

Recombination connected TRBV25-1 to TRBJ1-6, with 9 bases matching TRBD1. Sample: blood, either unsorted or a sorted T cell fraction (not recorded which). The receptor was derived from a male donor with ankylosing spondylitis or in good health (not recorded which). The CDR3 in this case is CASSADRGMDSPLHF. The DNA sequence reads TGTGCCAGCAGTGCGGACAGGGGAATGGATTCACCCCTCCACTTT. Supplemented by the reference TRBV25-1 and TRBJ1-6 proteins around the CDR3, the complete variable domain is EADIYQTPRYLVIGTGKKITLECSQTMGHDKMYWYQQDPGMELHLIHYSYGVNSTEKGDLSSESTVSRIRTEHFPLTLESARPSHTSQYLCASSADRGMDSPLHFGNGTRLTVT.